This entry is about one TCR beta chain. The CDR3 spans 15 residues. CDR1 and CDR2 from the germline V gene are MGHRA and YSYEKL. V lost 0 bases, J lost 7 bases, and 15 bases lay in between. The data originate from a study of blood T cell repertoires in COVID-19. Study-wide context: The United States, Italy and Spain supplied acute and convalescent COVID-19 samples. Sources were T cells, B-cell-depleted T cells, or PBMCs; the material itself was cDNA or gDNA.

Authors' processing steps: Reference gene primer amplification gave estimated nucleated cell counts. Using immunoSEQ multiplex PCR, the repertoire was profiled, and TCRdb retains in-frame clones only, with some absent. The V and J calls and clone size come from that table; D and trimming were worked out from the DNA. The sample records about 49,000 clones, about three quarters being singletons. Sequenced material: peripheral blood. The genes are TRBV4-1 and TRBJ1-2; tentatively, D is TRBD1 (5 bases). This clonotype originated in a man in his sixties or seventies with active or convalescent COVID-19. The CDR3 sequence: CASSQDSGRVGGYTF. The CDR3 nucleotides read TGCGCCAGCAGCCAAGATTCGGGCAGGGTGGGTGGCTACACCTTC.